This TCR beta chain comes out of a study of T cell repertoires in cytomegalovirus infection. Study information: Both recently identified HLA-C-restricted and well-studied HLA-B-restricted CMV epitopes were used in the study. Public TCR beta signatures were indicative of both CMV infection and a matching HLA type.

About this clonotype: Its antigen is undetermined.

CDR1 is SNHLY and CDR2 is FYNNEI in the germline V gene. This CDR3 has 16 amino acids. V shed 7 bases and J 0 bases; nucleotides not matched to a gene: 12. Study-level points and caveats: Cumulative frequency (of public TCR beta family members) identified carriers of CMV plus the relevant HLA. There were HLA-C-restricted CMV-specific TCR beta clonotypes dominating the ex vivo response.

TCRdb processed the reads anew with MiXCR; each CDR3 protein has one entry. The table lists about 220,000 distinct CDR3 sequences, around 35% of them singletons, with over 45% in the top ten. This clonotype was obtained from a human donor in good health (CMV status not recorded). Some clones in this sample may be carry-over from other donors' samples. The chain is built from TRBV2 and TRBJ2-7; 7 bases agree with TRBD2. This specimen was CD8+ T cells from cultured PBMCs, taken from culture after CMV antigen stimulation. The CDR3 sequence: CASKGSARGSSYEQYF. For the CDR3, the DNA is TGTGCCAGCAAGGGGTCGGCGCGGGGGAGCTCCTACGAGCAGTACTTC.